The clone carrying this T cell receptor (beta chain) was seen a handful of times. This entry is derived from a study of T cell responses to AZD1222 COVID-19 vaccine. The V gene end was trimmed by 7 bases and the J gene end by 6 bases; junction bases not matched to a gene: 6. CDR1 is MDHEN and CDR2 is SYDVKM in the germline V gene. The CDR3 extends over 12 amino acids. The method was immunoSEQ multiplex PCR; TCRdb's version includes in-frame clones alone and lacks a portion of them. The sample holds some 150,000 clones, more than 75% seen once. Here the sequenced sample was peripheral blood, taken 28 days after the second AZD1222 dose. This TCR was sampled from an adult who received the AZD1222 COVID-19 vaccine. V usage is TRBV28 and J usage is TRBJ2-7, with 7 positions matching TRBD1. The CDR3 region is CASKGQVGEQYF. In DNA form, the CDR3 reads TGTGCCAGCAAAGGACAGGTGGGCGAGCAGTACTTC. Supplemented by reference TRBV28 and TRBJ2-7, the full variable domain reads DVKVTQSSRYLVKRTGEKVFLECVQDMDHENMFWYRQDPGLGLRLIYFSYDVKMKEKGDIPEGYSVSREKKERFSLILESASTNQTSMYLCASKGQVGEQYFGPGTRLTVT.